The 13 T cell receptor beta chains below were found in one sample sequenced in a study of radiotherapy plus CTLA-4 blockade in lung cancer. The method was immunoSEQ multiplex PCR; TCRdb's version includes in-frame clones alone and lacks a portion of them. The top ten clones hold about 55% of a sample with about 15,000 clones, around three quarters of them seen once. Here the sequenced sample was peripheral blood, taken from a patient treated with radiotherapy plus ipilimumab. The receptors were sampled from a human donor with non-small cell lung cancer whose response to radiotherapy plus ipilimumab could not be evaluated.

This sequence joins TRBV7-2 and TRBJ2-5; maybe TRBD1 (5 bases). The germline V gene has CDR1 SGHTA and CDR2 FQGNSA. The CDR3 extends over 14 amino acids. Trimming shortened V by 2 bases and J by 7 bases, and 14 bases separated the two germline ends. The CDR3 loop reads CASSLSRDQGTQYF. In DNA form, the CDR3 reads TGTGCCAGCAGCTTAAGCAGGGATCAGGGGACCCAGTACTTC.

The chain uses TRBV2 and TRBJ1-1, with TRBD1 identical over 8 bases. In germline, CDR1 is SNHLY, CDR2 FYNNEI. The V gene end was trimmed by 6 bases and the J gene end by 6 bases; junction bases not matched to a gene: 3. The CDR3 runs to 12 residues. The CDR3 coding sequence is TGTGCCAGCAGCGGACAGGGTCCTGAAGCTTTCTTT. This translates into CASSGQGPEAFF.

The table lists this clone with a few counts. The genes are TRBV29-1 and TRBJ2-7; 7 bases map to TRBD1. This CDR3 is built from 13 residues. V shed 4 bases and J 2 bases; nucleotides not matched to a gene: 5. Per the germline V gene, CDR1 is SQVTM and CDR2 is ANQGSEA. CDR3 nucleotide sequence: TGCAGCGTTGGCCAGGGGGAGACCTACGAGCAGTACTTC. The encoded protein is CSVGQGETYEQYF.

This clone was recorded once. CDR3 region: CASSLSNGQLSNEQFF. The CDR3 DNA sequence: TGTGCCAGCAGCCTCTCTAACGGACAGTTGAGCAATGAGCAGTTCTTC. The chain employs TRBV7-2 and TRBJ2-1; weak D call: TRBD1 (6 bases). From germline, CDR1 is SGHTA and CDR2 FQGNSA. This CDR3 region has 16 residues. Trimming left V 5 bases short and J 6 bases short, with 20 bases between. Complete variable domain (other parts from reference TRBV7-2 and TRBJ2-1): GAGVSQSPSNKVTEKGKDVELRCDPISGHTALYWYRQSLGQGLEFLIYFQGNSAPDKSGLPSDRFSAERTGGSVSTLTIQRTQQEDSAVYLCASSLSNGQLSNEQFFGPGTRLTVL.

The J gene is TRBJ2-4, the V gene TRBV23-1, with 9 nucleotides matching TRBD2. TRBV23-1 is identified as an open reading frame with a role that is uncertain. The junction had 15 bases not matched to a gene; V was cut back by 11 bases and J by 1 base. The CDR3 consists of 17 residues. The CDR3 sequence: CAQTGRGGVLAKNIQYF. The CDR3 DNA follows: TGCGCCCAGACTGGGCGGGGGGGAGTACTTGCCAAAAACATTCAGTACTTC.

J is TRBJ2-3 and V is TRBV11-2, with 9 bases that match TRBD1. The CDR3 is 18 residues long. The germline V gene encodes CDR1 SGHAT and CDR2 FQNNGV. V shed 4 bases and J 2 bases; nucleotides not matched to a gene: 13. The CDR3 nucleotides read TGTGCCAGCAGCTCCATCCGTCGGACAGGGGCGCCCACAGATACGCAGTATTTT. This translates into CASSSIRRTGAPTDTQYF.

The chain recombines TRBV2 with TRBJ2-5; 15 bases fit TRBD2. The ends lost 6 bases at V and 4 bases at J; junction bases unmatched: 3. The germline CDR1 and CDR2 sequences are SNHLY and FYNNEI. This CDR3 spans 15 amino acids. This CDR3 is CASSGLAGGGETQYF. The CDR3 coding sequence is TGTGCCAGCAGCGGACTAGCGGGGGGGGGAGAGACCCAGTACTTC.

This chain joins TRBV6-1 and TRBJ1-5; D is uncertain. V dropped 2 bases and J dropped 0 bases, with 23 bases sitting between them. CDR1 MNHNS and CDR2 SASEGT come from the germline V gene. This CDR3 region has 20 residues. The CDR3 loop is CASSEMGYPGVLYSNQPQHF. The CDR3 DNA is TGTGCCAGCAGTGAAATGGGTTATCCGGGAGTTCTTTATAGCAATCAGCCCCAGCATTTT.

The J gene is TRBJ2-2, the V gene TRBV27; TRBD1 might be the D (5 bases). With 2 bases removed from V and 2 bases from J, the gap between germline ends came to 12 bases. The CDR3 consists of 16 residues. Germline assignment: CDR1 MNHEY and CDR2 SMNVEV (reference sequence). The CDR3 loop reads CASSLTAGINTGELFF. The DNA of the CDR3 is TGTGCCAGCAGTTTAACAGCAGGGATCAACACCGGGGAGCTGTTTTTT.

This clone was counted a single time. The V call is TRBV30, the J call TRBJ2-3; weak D call: TRBD2 (6 bases). The V end lost 2 bases, the J end lost 1 base, and 10 bases lay between the germline ends. The CDR3 totals 14 residues. CDR1 and CDR2 (germline): GTSNPN, SVGIG (reference sequence). This CDR3 is CAWSRVAGTDTQYF. CDR3 DNA: TGTGCCTGGAGTCGAGTAGCGGGCACAGATACGCAGTATTTT.

The V gene is TRBV14, the J gene TRBJ2-2; D gene ambiguous. The germline CDR1 and CDR2 sequences are SGHDN and FVKESK. The CDR3 spans 11 residues. The V end was cut by 3 bases, the J end by 8 bases, with 4 bases between. CDR3 protein: CASSHLGELFF. The CDR3, as DNA: TGTGCCAGCAGCCATCTTGGGGAGCTGTTTTTT.

This clone has just a few counts. The rearrangement joins TRBV7-8 to TRBJ1-1; D call uncertain. Per the germline V gene, CDR1 is SGHVS and CDR2 is FQNEAQ. V dropped 5 bases and J dropped 2 bases, with 9 bases sitting between them. The CDR3 spans 13 residues. The chain's CDR3 is CASSAHVNTEAFF. The CDR3 DNA is TGTGCCAGCAGCGCACACGTTAACACTGAAGCTTTCTTT.

The V and J genes are TRBV6-6 and TRBJ1-1, with 8 bases identical to TRBD1. This CDR3 has 14 amino acids. Germline V gene lookup returns CDR1 MNHNY and CDR2 SVGAGI (reference sequence). With 7 bases clipped from V and 5 bases from J, the junction kept 9 bases outside the gene matches. CDR3 loop: CASKETGGGTEAFF. In nucleotides, the CDR3 is TGTGCCAGCAAAGAAACAGGGGGAGGAACTGAAGCTTTCTTT.